This T cell receptor (beta chain) was identified in a study of T cell changes during pregnancy in multiple sclerosis. The table came from immunoSEQ multiplex PCR; TCRdb's copy has only in-frame clones and leaves some out. Among approximately 79,000 clones listed, around 93% were seen once. The source of this sequence is a female donor in good health, enrolled as a control in a pregnancy study. The sequences come from peripheral blood, collected in the second trimester of pregnancy.

CDR3 loop: CASSGAARENEQFF. The CDR3 region has the DNA TGTGCCAGCAGCGGGGCGGCCAGGGAAAATGAGCAGTTCTTC. V gene TRBV7-3 combines with J gene TRBJ2-1; the D gene is possibly TRBD1 (5 bases). The CDR3 length is 14 residues. Germline V lookup: CDR1 SGHTA, CDR2 FQGTGA. Trimming left V 5 bases short and J 7 bases short, with 15 bases between.